Presented here are 10 T cell receptor beta chains from one specimen sequenced in a study of T cells and Merkel cell carcinoma outcomes. TCRdb's table, derived via immunoSEQ multiplex PCR, lists solely in-frame clones and lacks some. The sample yields roughly 15,000 clones, 75% to 85% seen once. Sequences were obtained from tumor tissue from Merkel cell carcinoma. The receptors were sampled from a human donor with Merkel cell carcinoma.

Regarding this clone: One end of the junction varies from germline; a read error may be responsible. The chain is built from TRBV10-2 and TRBJ1-1; D possibly corresponds to TRBD1 (5 bases). The germline CDR1 and CDR2 sequences are WSHSY and SAAADI. The CDR3 consists of 14 residues. The CDR3 spells CVSQGRVQNTEAFF. CDR3 in DNA: TGCGTCAGCCAGGGTCGAGTACAGAACACTGAAGCTTTCTTT.

The chain recombines TRBV5-1 with TRBJ1-6; unclear D gene. With 6 bases removed from V and 5 bases from J, the gap between germline ends came to 9 bases. This CDR3 has 13 amino acids. In germline, CDR1 is SGHRS, CDR2 YFSETQ. The CDR3: CASKPGDNSPLHF. The CDR3 DNA sequence: TGCGCCAGCAAGCCTGGAGATAATTCACCCCTCCACTTT.

The rearrangement uses TRBV6-5 and TRBJ1-2, with TRBD1 as a possible D gene (5 bases). Germline V CDR1 and CDR2: MNHEY, SVGAGI. The CDR3 contains 13 residues. V was pared by 6 bases and J by 6 bases, with 14 bases between. The chain's CDR3 is CASSPGGYNGYTF. CDR3 sequence (DNA): TGTGCCAGCAGCCCTGGGGGGTATAATGGCTACACCTTC.

With respect to this clone: Since the CDR3 does not end with the conserved phenylalanine or tryptophan, this likely comes from a read error. This chain joins TRBV6-1 and TRBJ1-3, with D unclear. The CDR3 runs 13 residues. Germline V gives CDR1 MNHNS, CDR2 SASEGT. V was trimmed by 1 base and J by 4 bases, leaving 5 bases between them. The CDR3 DNA reads TGTGCCAGCAGTGAAGAGTCCGGAAACACCATATATGTT. Protein: CASSEESGNTIYV.

This clone was seen only a few times. This chain uses TRBV6-1 with TRBJ2-2, with 12 bases aligning to TRBD2. There are 15 residues in the CDR3. Germline assignment: CDR1 MNHNS and CDR2 SASEGT. The V and J ends lost 4 bases and 6 bases, in that order; junction bases with no gene match: 3. CDR3 region: CASSVSSGRAGELFF. The CDR3 bases are TGTGCCAGCAGTGTATCTAGCGGGAGGGCCGGGGAGCTGTTTTTT.

This clone was seen more than once but under ten times. The chain combines TRBV5-4 with TRBJ2-5; D perhaps matches TRBD1 (6 bases). V was cut by 3 bases and J by 2 bases, with 8 bases left in between. Germline V CDR1 and CDR2: SGHNT, YYREEE (reference sequence). This CDR3 has 13 amino acids. The CDR3, as DNA: TGTGCCAGCAGCTCCGGACAGCAAGAGACCCAGTACTTC. Protein sequence: CASSSGQQETQYF.

The rearrangement joins TRBV19 to TRBJ1-3; no clear D gene. Germline V gives CDR1 LNHDA, CDR2 SQIVND (reference sequence). This CDR3 region has 15 residues. V lost 6 bases, J lost 0 bases, and 12 bases lay in between. CDR3 region: CASRRASSSGNTIYF. CDR3 DNA sequence: TGTGCCAGTAGGAGGGCGTCAAGCTCTGGAAACACCATATATTTT.

V and J are TRBV28 and TRBJ2-7; 10 nucleotides match TRBD1. Germline CDR1 reads MDHEN; CDR2 reads SYDVKM. The ends lost 7 bases at V and 2 bases at J; junction bases unmatched: 5. The CDR3 runs 14 residues. The CDR3 DNA sequence: TGTGCCAGCAATGGACAGGGGGAAACCTACGAGCAGTACTTC. This translates into CASNGQGETYEQYF.

The rearrangement uses TRBV2 and TRBJ1-1; D uncertain. Per germline, CDR1 SNHLY and CDR2 FYNNEI. The CDR3 runs 14 residues. V lost 5 bases and J lost 4, with 14 bases in between. CDR3 DNA sequence: TGTGCCAGCAGTTCTCGTGATTCCCTCACTGAAGCTTTCTTT. This codes for CASSSRDSLTEAFF.

The V gene is TRBV6-5, the J gene TRBJ2-3, with D tentatively TRBD2 (7 bases). V lost 2 bases and J 4 bases, leaving 10 bases between the germline ends. The germline V gene has CDR1 MNHEY and CDR2 SVGAGI. This CDR3 spans 14 amino acids. CDR3 in amino acids: CASSYGGAPDTQYF. CDR3 DNA sequence: TGTGCCAGCAGTTACGGGGGGGCCCCAGATACGCAGTATTTT.